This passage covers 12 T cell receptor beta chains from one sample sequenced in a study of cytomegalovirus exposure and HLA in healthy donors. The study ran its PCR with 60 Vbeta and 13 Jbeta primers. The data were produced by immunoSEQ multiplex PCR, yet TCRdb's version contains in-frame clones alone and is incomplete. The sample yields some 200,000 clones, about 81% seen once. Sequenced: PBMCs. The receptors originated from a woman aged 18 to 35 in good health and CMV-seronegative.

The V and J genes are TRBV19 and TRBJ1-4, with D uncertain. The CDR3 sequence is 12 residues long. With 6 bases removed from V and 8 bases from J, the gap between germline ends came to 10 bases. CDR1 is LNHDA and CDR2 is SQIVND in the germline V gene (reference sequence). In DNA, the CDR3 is TGTGCCAGTAGCCCGCTGGCAGAAAAACTGTTTTTT. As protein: CASSPLAEKLFF.

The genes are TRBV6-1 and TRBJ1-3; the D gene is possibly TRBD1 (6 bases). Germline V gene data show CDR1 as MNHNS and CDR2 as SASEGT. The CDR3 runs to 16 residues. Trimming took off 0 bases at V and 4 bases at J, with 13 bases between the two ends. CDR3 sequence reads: CASSEAGRGMGNTIYF. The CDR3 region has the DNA TGTGCCAGCAGTGAAGCAGGCAGGGGAATGGGAAACACCATATATTTT.

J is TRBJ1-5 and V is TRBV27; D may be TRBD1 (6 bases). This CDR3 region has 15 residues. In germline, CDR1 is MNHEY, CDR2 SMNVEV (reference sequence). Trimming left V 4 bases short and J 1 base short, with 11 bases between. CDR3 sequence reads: CASSSVTGSNQPQHF. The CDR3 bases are TGTGCCAGCAGTTCCGTAACAGGGAGCAATCAGCCCCAGCATTTT.

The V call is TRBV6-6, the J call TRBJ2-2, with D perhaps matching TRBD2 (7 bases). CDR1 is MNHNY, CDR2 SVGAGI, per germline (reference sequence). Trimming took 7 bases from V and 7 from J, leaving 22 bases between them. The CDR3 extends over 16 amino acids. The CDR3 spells CASKLGGARDFGELFF. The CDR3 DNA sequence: TGTGCCAGCAAGCTAGGGGGGGCGCGGGACTTCGGGGAGCTGTTTTTT.

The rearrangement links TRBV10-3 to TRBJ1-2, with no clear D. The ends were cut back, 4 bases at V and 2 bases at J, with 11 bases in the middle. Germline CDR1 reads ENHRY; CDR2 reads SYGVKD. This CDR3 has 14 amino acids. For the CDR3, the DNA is TGTGCCATCAGTGGATATAACGGGAACTATGGCTACACCTTC. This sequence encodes CAISGYNGNYGYTF.

CDR3 in amino acids: CASSPTGLNYGYTF. CDR3 nucleotides: TGCGCCAGCAGCCCGACAGGGCTTAACTATGGCTACACCTTC. The gene calls are TRBV5-1 and TRBJ1-2; TRBD1 agrees at 7 bases. The V gene end was trimmed by 4 bases and the J gene end by 1 base; junction bases not matched to a gene: 4. The CDR3 contains 14 residues. Germline CDR1 SGHRS, CDR2 YFSETQ.

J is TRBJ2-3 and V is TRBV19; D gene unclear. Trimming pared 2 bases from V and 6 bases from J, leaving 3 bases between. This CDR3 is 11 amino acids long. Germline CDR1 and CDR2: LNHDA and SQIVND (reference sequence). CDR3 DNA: TGTGCCAGTAGTATAACTGATACGCAGTATTTT. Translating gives CASSITDTQYF.

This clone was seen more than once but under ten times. The DNA of the CDR3 is TGTGCCAGCAGCGCCGACACCGCCAACACTGAAGCTTTCTTT. Its translation is CASSADTANTEAFF. The rearrangement joins TRBV7-9 to TRBJ1-1; no clear D gene. Trimming left V 5 bases short and J 2 bases short, with 12 bases between. The CDR3 has 14 amino acids. The germline V gene encodes CDR1 SEHNR and CDR2 FQNEAQ (reference sequence).

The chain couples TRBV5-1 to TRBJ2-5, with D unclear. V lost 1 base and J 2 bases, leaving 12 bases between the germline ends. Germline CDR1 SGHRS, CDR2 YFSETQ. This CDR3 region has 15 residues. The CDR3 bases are TGCGCCAGCAGCTTGTTCCAGGCCGTACAAGAGACCCAGTACTTC. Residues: CASSLFQAVQETQYF.

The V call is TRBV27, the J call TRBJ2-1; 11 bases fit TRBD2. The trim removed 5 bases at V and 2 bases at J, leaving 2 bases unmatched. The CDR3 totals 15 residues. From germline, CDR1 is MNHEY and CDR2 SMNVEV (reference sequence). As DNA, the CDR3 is TGTGCCAGCAGTACGGGACTAGCGGCCTACAATGAGCAGTTCTTC. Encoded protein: CASSTGLAAYNEQFF.

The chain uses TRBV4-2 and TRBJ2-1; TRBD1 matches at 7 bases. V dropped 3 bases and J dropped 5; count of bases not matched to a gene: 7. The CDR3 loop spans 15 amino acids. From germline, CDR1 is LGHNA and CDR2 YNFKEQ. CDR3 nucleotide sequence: TGTGCCAGCAGCCACCTGCGGACAGGTAACAATGAGCAGTTCTTC. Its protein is CASSHLRTGNNEQFF.

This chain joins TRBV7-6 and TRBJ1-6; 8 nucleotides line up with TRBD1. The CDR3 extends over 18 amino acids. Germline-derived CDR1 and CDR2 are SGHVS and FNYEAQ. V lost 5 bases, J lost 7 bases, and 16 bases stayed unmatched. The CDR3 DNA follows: TGTGCCAGCAGCCGGGACAGGTTAGCCGAGCCTTACAATTCACCCCTCCACTTT. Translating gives CASSRDRLAEPYNSPLHF.